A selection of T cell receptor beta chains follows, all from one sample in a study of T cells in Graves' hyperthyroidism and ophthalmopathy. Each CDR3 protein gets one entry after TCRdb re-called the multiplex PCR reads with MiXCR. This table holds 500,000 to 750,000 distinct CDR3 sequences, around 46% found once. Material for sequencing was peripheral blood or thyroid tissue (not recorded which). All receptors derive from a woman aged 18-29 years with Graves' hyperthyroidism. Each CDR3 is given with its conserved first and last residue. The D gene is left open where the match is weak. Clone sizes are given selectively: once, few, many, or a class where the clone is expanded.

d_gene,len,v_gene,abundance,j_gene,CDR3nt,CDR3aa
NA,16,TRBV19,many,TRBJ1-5,TGTGCCAGTAGTATGAGGCAGGAGTTTAGCAATCAGCCCCAGCATTTT,CASSMRQEFSNQPQHF
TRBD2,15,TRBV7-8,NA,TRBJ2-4,TGTGCCAGCAGCTTATCCCCTAGCGGGAGAAACATTCAGTACTTC,CASSLSPSGRNIQYF
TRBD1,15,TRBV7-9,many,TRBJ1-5,TGTGCCAGCAGCTTAGGGACAGGTGGGGATCAGCCCCAGCATTTT,CASSLGTGGDQPQHF
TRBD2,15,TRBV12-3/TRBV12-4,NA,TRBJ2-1,TGTGCCAGCAGTTTTAGCGCGGGAGCCCGCAATGAGCAGTTCTTC,CASSFSAGARNEQFF
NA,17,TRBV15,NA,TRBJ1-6,TGTGCCACCAGCAGAGATGGGCTAGCGGGAGTCTATTCACCCCTCCACTTT,CATSRDGLAGVYSPLHF
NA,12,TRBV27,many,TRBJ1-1,TGTGCCAGCAGGGTGGGGGGGGCTGAAGCTTTCTTT,CASRVGGAEAFF
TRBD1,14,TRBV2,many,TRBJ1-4,TGTGCCAGCAGAAAACAGGGGACTAATGAAAAACTGTTTTTT,CASRKQGTNEKLFF
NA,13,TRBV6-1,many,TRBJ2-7,TGTGCCACCAGCGACAGCCCTTACTACGAGCAGTACTTC,CATSDSPYYEQYF
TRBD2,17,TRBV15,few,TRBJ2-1,TGTGCCACCAGCAGAGCCCAAGGGACTAGCGGGAGTAATGAGCAGTTCTTC,CATSRAQGTSGSNEQFF
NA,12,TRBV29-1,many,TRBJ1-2,TGCAGCGTTGAAGCAAGGGAACATGGCTACACCTTC,CSVEAREHGYTF
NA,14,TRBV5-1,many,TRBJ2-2,TGCGCCAGCAGCTTTGAACTGGTAGCCGGGGAGCTGTTTTTT,CASSFELVAGELFF
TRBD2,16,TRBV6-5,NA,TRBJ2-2,TGTGCCAGCAGTTACATGGCGGGAGTCGGCACCGGGGAGCTGTTTTTT,CASSYMAGVGTGELFF
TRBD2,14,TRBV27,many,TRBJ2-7,TGTGCCAGCACCAATCAAGCGGGAGGCTACGAGCAGTACTTC,CASTNQAGGYEQYF
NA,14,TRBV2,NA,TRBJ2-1,TGTGCCAGCAGAATCTTAGTATCGGTCAATGAGCAGTTCTTC,CASRILVSVNEQFF
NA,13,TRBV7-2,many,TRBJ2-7,TGTGCCAGCAGCCCTAGGACGATATACGAGCAGTACTTC,CASSPRTIYEQYF
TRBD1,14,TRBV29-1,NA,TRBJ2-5,TGCAGCGTTAGGGCAGGGGGTACCCAAGAGACCCAGTACTTC,CSVRAGGTQETQYF
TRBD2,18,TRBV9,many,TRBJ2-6,TGTGCCAGCACGCCGGGACTAGCGGGAGGGTCTGGGGCCAACGTCCTGACTTTC,CASTPGLAGGSGANVLTF
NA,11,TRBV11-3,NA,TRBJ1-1,TGTGCCAGCAGAAAACTAGGGGAAGCTTTCTTC,CASRKLGEAFF
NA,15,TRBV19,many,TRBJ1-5,TGTGCCAGTAGCCCTGGAACTCTAAGAAATCAGCCCCAGCATTTT,CASSPGTLRNQPQHF
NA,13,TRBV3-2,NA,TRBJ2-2,TGTGCCAGACCCAGGACAGGATCTGGGGAGCTGTTTTTT,CARPRTGSGELFF
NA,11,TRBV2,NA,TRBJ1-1,TGTGCCAGGGGTGCGAACACTGAAGCTTTCTTT,CARGANTEAFF
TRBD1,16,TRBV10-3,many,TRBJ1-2,TGTGCCATCAGTGACCTCCGGGACAGGGGGAACTATGGCTACACCTTC,CAISDLRDRGNYGYTF
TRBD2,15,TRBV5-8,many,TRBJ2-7,TGTGCCAGCAGCGCCTGGGGCGGGAGGGACCACGAGCAGTACTTC,CASSAWGGRDHEQYF
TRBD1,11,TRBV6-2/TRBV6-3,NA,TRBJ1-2,TGTGCCACCCGACAGGGTTATGGCTACACCTTC,CATRQGYGYTF
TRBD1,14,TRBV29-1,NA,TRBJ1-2,TGCAGCTTTGAACAGGGGGATTTAGGCTATGGCTACACCTTC,CSFEQGDLGYGYTF
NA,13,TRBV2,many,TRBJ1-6,TGTGCCAGCAGTCGGGACAAGGATTCACCCCTCCACTTT,CASSRDKDSPLHF
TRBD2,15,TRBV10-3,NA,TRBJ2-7,TGTGCCATCAGTGAGACGGGGACTAGCGGGAACGAGCAGTACTTC,CAISETGTSGNEQYF
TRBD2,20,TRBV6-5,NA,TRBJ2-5,TGTGCCAGCAGTTTGGGAAGAGCGGGAGGCAGTTACAGGGAAGCGGAGACCCAGTACTTC,CASSLGRAGGSYREAETQYF